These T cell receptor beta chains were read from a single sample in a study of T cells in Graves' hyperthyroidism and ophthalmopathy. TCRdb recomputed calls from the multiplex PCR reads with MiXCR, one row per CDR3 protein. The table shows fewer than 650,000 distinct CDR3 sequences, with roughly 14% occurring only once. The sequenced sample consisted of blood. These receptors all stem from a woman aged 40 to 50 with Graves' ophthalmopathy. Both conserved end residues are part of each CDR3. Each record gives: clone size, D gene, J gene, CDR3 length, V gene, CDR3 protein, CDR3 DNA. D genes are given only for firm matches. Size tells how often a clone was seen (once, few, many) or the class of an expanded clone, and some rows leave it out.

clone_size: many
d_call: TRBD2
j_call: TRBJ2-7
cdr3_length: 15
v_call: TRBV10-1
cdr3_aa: CASTNGLAGGREQYF
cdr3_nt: TGCGCCAGCACAAACGGACTAGCGGGAGGTCGCGAGCAGTACTTC

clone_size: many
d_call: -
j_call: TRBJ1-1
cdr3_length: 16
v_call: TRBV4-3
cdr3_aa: CASSWSDSERDTEAFF
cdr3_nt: TGCGCCAGCAGTTGGTCTGACTCCGAGAGGGACACTGAAGCTTTCTTT

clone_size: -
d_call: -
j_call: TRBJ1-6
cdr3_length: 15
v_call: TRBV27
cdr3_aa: CASSLARLRDSPLHF
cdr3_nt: TGTGCCAGCAGCCTCGCAAGGCTGCGAGATTCACCCCTCCACTTT

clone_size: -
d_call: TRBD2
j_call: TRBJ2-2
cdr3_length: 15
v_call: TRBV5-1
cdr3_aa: CASSLPSGSPGELFF
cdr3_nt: TGCGCCAGCAGCTTGCCTAGCGGGAGCCCCGGGGAGCTGTTTTTT

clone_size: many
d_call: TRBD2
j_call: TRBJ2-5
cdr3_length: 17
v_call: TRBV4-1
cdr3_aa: CASSQVGSSGKVETQYF
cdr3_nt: TGCGCCAGCAGCCAAGTGGGGTCTAGCGGGAAAGTAGAGACCCAGTACTTC

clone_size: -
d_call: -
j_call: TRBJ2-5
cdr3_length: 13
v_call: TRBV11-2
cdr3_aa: CASSPWGQETQYF
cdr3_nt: TGTGCCAGCAGCCCGTGGGGGCAAGAGACCCAGTACTTC

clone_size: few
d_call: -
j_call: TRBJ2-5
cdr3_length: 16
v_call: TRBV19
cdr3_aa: CASSSRQHLSGETQYF
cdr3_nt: TGTGCCAGTAGTTCGAGACAGCACCTGTCAGGAGAGACCCAGTACTTC

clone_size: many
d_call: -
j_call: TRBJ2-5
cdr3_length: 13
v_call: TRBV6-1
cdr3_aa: CASGLGGWQTQYF
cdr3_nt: TGTGCCAGCGGCCTTGGGGGGTGGCAGACCCAGTACTTC

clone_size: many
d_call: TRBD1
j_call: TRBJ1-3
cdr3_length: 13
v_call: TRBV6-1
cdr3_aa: CASTRGPGNTIYF
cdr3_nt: TGTGCCAGCACCAGGGGGCCCGGAAACACCATATATTTT

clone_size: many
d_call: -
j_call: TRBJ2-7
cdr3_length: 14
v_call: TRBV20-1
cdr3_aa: CSARDLKEAYEQYF
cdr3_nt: TGCAGTGCTAGAGATCTCAAGGAGGCCTACGAGCAGTACTTC

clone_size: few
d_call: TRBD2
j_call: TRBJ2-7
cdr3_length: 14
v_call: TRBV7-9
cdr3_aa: CASSNLAGGAGQYF
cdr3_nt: TGTGCCAGCAGCAATTTAGCGGGAGGGGCCGGGCAGTACTTC

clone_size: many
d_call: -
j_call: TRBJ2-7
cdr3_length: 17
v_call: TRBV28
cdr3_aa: CASSLTLGAGEVYEQYF
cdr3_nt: TGTGCCAGCAGTTTGACACTGGGGGCGGGAGAAGTCTACGAGCAGTACTTC

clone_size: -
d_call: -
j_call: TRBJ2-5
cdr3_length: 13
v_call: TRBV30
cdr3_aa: CAWSLGGEETQYF
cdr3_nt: TGTGCCTGGAGCCTGGGGGGAGAAGAGACCCAGTACTTC

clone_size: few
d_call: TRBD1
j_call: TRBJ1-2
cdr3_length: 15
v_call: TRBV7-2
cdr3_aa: CASRDPGQNIFGYTF
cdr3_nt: TGTGCCAGCAGGGACCCGGGACAGAACATCTTCGGCTACACCTTC

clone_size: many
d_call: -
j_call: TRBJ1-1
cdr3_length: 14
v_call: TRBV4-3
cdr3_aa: CASSHSSGDTEAFF
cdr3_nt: TGCGCCAGCAGCCATTCGTCAGGTGACACTGAAGCTTTCTTT

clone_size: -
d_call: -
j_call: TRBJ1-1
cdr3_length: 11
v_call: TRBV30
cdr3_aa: CAWSVEGEAFF
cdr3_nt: TGTGCCTGGAGTGTCGAGGGTGAAGCTTTCTTT

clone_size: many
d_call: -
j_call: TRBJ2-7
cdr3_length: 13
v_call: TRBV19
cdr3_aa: CASSPGRWGEQYF
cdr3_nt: TGTGCCAGCTCGCCGGGACGGTGGGGCGAGCAGTACTTC

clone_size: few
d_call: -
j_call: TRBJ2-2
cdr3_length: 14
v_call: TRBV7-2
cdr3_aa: CASSPRRRTGELFF
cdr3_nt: TGTGCCAGCAGCCCCCGACGGAGAACCGGGGAGCTGTTTTTT

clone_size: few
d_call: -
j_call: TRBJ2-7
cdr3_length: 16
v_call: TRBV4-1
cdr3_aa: CASSQQTQSRRPEQYF
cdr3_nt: TGCGCCAGCAGCCAGCAGACCCAGTCCCGGCGACCCGAGCAGTACTTC

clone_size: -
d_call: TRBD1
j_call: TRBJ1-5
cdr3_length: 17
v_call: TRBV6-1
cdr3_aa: CASSEEFMRTGKQPQHF
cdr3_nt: TGTGCCAGCAGTGAAGAGTTTATGCGGACAGGAAAGCAGCCCCAGCATTTT

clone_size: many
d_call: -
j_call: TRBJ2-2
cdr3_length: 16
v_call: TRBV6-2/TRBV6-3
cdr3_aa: CASSLSSRVDTGELFF
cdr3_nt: TGTGCCAGCAGTTTGTCATCCAGGGTGGACACCGGGGAGCTGTTTTTT

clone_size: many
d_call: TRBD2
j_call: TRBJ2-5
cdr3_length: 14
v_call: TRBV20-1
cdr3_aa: CSAIRLAGGETQYF
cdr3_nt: TGCAGTGCTATCCGACTAGCGGGAGGGGAGACCCAGTACTTC

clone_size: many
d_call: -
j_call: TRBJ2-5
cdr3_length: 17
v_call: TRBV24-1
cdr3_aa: CATSDSRLAEGGETQYF
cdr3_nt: TGTGCCACCAGTGATTCGCGGCTAGCTGAAGGGGGTGAGACCCAGTACTTC

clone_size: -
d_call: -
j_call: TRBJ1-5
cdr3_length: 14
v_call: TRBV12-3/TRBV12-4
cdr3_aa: CASRTGTDNQPQHF
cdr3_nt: TGTGCCAGCAGGACCGGGACGGATAATCAGCCCCAGCATTTT

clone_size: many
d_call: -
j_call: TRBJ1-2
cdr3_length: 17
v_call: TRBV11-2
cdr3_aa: CASSLDRGQGPSGGYTF
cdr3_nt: TGTGCCAGCAGCTTAGATCGGGGGCAGGGTCCCAGTGGTGGCTACACCTTC

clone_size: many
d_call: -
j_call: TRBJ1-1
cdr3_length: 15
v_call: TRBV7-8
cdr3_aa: CASSLTGWMNTEAFF
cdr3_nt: TGTGCCAGCAGCCTCACAGGGTGGATGAACACTGAAGCTTTCTTT

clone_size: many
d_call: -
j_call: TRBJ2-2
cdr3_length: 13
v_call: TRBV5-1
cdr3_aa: CASSLGHTGELFF
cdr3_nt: TGCGCCAGCAGCTTGGGCCATACCGGGGAGCTGTTTTTT

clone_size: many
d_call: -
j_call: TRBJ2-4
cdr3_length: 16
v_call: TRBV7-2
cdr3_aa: CASSLEANLAKNIQYF
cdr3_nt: TGTGCCAGCAGCTTGGAGGCAAATCTAGCCAAAAACATTCAGTACTTC

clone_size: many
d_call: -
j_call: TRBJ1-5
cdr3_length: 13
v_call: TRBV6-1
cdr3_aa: CASSREVGQPQHF
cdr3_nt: TGTGCCAGCAGCAGGGAGGTCGGGCAGCCCCAGCATTTT

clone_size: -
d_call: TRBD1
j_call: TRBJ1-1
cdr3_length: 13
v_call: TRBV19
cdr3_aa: CASRKGGAPEAFF
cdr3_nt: TGTGCCAGTAGAAAAGGGGGCGCCCCTGAAGCTTTCTTT

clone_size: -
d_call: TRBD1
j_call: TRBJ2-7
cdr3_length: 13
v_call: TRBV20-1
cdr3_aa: CSAPGQGFYEQYF
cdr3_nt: TGCAGTGCCCCGGGACAGGGGTTCTACGAGCAGTACTTC